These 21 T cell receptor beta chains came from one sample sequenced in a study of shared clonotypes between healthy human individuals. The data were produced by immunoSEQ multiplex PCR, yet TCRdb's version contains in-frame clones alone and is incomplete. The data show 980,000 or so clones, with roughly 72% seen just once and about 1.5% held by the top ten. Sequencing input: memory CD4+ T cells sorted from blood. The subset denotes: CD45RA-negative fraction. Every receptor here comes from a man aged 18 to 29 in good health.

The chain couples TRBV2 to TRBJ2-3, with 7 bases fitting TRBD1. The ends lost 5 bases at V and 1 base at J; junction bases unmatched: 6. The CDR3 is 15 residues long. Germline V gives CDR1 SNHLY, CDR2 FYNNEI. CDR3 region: CASSLRTGGTDTQYF. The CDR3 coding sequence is TGTGCCAGCAGTCTCCGGACAGGAGGCACAGATACGCAGTATTTT. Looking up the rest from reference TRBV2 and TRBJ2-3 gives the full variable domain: EPEVTQTPSHQVTQMGQEVILRCVPISNHLYFYWYRQILGQKVEFLVSFYNNEISEKSEIFDDQFSVERPDGSNFTLKIRSTKLEDSAMYFCASSLRTGGTDTQYFGPGTRLTVL.

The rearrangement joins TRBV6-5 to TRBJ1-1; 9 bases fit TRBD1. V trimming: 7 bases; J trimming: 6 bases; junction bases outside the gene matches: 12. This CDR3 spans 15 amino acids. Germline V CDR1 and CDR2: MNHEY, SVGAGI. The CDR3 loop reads CASTPEWTGVAEAFF. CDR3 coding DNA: TGTGCCAGCACTCCAGAATGGACAGGGGTCGCTGAAGCTTTCTTT.

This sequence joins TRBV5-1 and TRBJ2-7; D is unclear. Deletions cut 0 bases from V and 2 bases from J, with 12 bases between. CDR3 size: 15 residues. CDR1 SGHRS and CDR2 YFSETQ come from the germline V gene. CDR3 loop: CASSLEPEATYEQYF. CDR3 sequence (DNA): TGCGCCAGCAGCTTGGAACCGGAAGCTACCTACGAGCAGTACTTC.

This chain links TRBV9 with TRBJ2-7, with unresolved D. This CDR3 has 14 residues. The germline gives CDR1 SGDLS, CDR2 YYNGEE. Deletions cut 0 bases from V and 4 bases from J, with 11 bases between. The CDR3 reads CASSVGTLGYEQYF. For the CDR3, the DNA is TGTGCCAGCAGCGTAGGCACACTCGGTTACGAGCAGTACTTC.

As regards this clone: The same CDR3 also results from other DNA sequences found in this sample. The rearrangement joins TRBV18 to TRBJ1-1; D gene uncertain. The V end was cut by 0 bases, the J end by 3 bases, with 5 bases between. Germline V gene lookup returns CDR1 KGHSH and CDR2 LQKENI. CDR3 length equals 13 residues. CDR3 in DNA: TGTGCCAGCTCACCACCGATGGACACTGAAGCTTTCTTT. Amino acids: CASSPPMDTEAFF.

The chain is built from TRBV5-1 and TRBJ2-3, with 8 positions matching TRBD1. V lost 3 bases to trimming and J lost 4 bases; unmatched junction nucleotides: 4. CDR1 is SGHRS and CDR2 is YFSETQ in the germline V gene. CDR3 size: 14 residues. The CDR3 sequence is CASSYDRGADTQYF. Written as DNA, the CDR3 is TGCGCCAGCAGCTATGACAGGGGCGCAGATACGCAGTATTTT.

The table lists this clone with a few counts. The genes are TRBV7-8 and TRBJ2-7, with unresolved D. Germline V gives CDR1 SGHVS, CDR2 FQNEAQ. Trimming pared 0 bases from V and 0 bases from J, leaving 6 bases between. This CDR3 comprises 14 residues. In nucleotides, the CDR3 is TGTGCCAGCAGCTTAGCATCCGCCTCCTACGAGCAGTACTTC. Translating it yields CASSLASASYEQYF.

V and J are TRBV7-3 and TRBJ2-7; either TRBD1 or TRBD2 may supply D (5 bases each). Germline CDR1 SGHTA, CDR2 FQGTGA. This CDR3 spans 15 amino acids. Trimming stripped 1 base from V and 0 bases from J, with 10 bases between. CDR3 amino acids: CASSLSRDGSYEQYF. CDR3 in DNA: TGTGCCAGCAGCTTAAGCCGGGACGGCTCCTACGAGCAGTACTTC.

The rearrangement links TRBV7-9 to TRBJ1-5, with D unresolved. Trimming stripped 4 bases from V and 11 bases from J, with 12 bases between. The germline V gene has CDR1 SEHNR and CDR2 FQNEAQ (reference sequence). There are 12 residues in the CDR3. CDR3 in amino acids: CASSSPLSAQHF. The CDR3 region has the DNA TGTGCCAGCAGCTCCCCCCTCTCGGCCCAGCATTTT.

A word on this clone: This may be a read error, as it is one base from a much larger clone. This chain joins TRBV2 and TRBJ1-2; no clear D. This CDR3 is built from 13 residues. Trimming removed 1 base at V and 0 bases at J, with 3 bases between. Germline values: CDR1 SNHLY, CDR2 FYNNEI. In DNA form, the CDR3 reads TGTGCCAGCAGTGAAGGGGCTAACTATGGCTACACCTTC. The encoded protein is CASSEGANYGYTF.

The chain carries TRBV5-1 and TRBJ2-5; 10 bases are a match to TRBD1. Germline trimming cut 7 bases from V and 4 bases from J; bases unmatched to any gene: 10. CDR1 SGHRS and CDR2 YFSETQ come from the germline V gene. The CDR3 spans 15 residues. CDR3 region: CASGNRDRGGETQYF. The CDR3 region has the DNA TGCGCCAGCGGGAACCGGGACAGGGGAGGAGAGACCCAGTACTTC.

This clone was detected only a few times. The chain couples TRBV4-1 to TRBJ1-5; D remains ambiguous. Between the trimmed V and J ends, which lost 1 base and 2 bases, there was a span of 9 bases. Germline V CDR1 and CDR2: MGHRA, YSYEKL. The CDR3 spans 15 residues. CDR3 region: CASSQVGYGNQPQHF. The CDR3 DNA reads TGCGCCAGCAGCCAAGTCGGTTATGGCAATCAGCCCCAGCATTTT.

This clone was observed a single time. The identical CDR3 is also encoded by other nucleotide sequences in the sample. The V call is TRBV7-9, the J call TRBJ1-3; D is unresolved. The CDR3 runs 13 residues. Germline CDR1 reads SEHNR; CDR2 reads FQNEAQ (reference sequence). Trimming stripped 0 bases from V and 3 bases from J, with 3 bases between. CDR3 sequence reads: CASSLAGGNTIYF. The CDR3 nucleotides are TGTGCCAGCAGCTTAGCTGGTGGAAACACCATATATTTT.

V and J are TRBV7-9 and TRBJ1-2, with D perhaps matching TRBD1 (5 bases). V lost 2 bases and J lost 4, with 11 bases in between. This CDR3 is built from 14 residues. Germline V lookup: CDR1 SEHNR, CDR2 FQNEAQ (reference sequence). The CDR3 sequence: CASSLPGEGYGYTF. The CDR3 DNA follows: TGTGCCAGCAGCTTACCGGGGGAAGGCTATGGCTACACCTTC.

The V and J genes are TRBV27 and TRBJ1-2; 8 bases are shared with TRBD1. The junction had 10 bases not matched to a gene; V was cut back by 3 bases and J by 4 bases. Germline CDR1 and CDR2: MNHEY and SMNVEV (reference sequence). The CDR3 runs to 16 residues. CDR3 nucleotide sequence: TGTGCCAGCAGTTTCTACCCCCCGGACAGGGCCTATGGCTACACCTTC. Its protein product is CASSFYPPDRAYGYTF.

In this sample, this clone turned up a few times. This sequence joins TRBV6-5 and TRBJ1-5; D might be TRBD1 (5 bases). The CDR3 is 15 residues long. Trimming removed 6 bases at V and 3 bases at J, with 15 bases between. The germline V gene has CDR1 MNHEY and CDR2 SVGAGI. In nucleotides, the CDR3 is TGTGCCAGCAGCCCACAGCCAGGGAACAATCAGCCCCAGCATTTT. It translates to CASSPQPGNNQPQHF.

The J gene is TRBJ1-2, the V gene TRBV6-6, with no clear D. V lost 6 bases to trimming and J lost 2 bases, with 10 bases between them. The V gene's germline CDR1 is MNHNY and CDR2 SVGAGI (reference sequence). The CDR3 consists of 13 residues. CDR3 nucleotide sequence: TGTGCCAGCAGGCTCCAGCAGAACTATGGCTACACCTTC. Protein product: CASRLQQNYGYTF.

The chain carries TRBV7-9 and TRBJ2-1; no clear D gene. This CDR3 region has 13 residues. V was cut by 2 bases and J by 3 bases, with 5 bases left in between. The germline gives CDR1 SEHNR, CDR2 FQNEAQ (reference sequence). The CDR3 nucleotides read TGTGCCAGCAGCTTAACTAACTACAATGAGCAGTTCTTC. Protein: CASSLTNYNEQFF. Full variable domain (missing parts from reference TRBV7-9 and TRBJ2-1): DTGVSQNPRHKITKRGQNVTFRCDPISEHNRLYWYRQTLGQGPEFLTYFQNEAQLEKSRLLSDRFSAERPKGSFSTLEIQRTEQGDSAMYLCASSLTNYNEQFFGPGTRLTVL.

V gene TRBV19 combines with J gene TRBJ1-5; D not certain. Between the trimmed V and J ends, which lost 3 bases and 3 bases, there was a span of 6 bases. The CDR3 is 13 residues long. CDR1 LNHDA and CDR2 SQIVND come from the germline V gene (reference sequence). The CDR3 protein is CASSITDNQPQHF. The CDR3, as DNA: TGTGCCAGTAGTATTACAGACAATCAGCCCCAGCATTTT.

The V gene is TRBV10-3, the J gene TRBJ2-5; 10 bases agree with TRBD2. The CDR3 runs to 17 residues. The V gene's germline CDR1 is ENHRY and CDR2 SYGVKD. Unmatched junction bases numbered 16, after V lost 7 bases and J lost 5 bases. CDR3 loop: CAIKGGASGSWTETQYF. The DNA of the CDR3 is TGTGCCATCAAGGGTGGGGCTAGCGGGAGTTGGACGGAGACCCAGTACTTC.

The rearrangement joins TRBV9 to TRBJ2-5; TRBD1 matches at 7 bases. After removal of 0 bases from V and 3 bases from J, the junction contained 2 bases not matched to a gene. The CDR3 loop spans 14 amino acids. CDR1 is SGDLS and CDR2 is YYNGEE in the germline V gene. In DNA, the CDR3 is TGTGCCAGCAGCGTAGGGGGACAGAAAGAGACCCAGTACTTC. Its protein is CASSVGGQKETQYF.